Below, 3 T cell receptor beta chains from the same sample are listed, as sequenced in a study of T cells after yellow fever vaccination. One entry per CDR3 protein results from TCRdb running MiXCR on the 5' RACE reads. Altogether 450,000 to 550,000 distinct CDR3 sequences are present, about a fifth being singletons, with the ten largest covering approximately 15%. The sample consisted of PBMCs, taken roughly 20 days after the first yellow fever vaccination. All receptors derive from a man between 18 and 29 years old who received the YFV17D yellow fever vaccine.

This clonotype was found a few times. The chain links TRBV7-2 to TRBJ2-1, with TRBD2 matching 9 bases. CDR1 is SGHTA, CDR2 FQGNSA, per germline. The CDR3 totals 16 residues. Germline trimming cut 0 bases from V and 7 bases from J; bases unmatched to any gene: 7. CDR3 in DNA: TGTGCCAGCAGCTTAGCGGGCGGGGGGGCCGGGAATGAGCAGTTCTTC. It yields the protein CASSLAGGGAGNEQFF.

This chain connects TRBV7-2 to TRBJ2-7, with D tentatively TRBD1 or TRBD2 (5 bases each). Deletions cut 1 base from V and 4 bases from J, with 14 bases between. The CDR3 has 15 residues. CDR1 SGHTA and CDR2 FQGNSA come from the germline V gene. CDR3 sequence reads: CASSLEAGTRYEQYV. The CDR3 DNA is TGTGCCAGCAGCTTAGAAGCAGGGACGCGGTACGAGCAGTACGTC.

V and J are TRBV12-3 or TRBV12-4 and TRBJ1-1; a weak D match, TRBD1 (6 bases). The ends were cut back, 6 bases at V and 3 bases at J, with 14 bases in the middle. This CDR3 spans 14 amino acids. For the CDR3, the DNA is TGTGCCAGCAGCCCGGGGGGGCCTTACACTGAAGCTTTCTTT. Residues: CASSPGGPYTEAFF.